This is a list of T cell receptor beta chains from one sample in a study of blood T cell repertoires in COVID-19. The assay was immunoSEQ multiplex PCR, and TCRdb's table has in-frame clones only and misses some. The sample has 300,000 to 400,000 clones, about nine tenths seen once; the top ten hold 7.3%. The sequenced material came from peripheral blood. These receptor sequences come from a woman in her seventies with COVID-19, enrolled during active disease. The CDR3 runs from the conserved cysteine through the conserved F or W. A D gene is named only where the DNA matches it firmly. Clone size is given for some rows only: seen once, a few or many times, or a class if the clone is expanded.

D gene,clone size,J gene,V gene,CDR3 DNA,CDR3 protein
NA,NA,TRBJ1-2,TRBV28,TGTGCCAGCAGTTTGGTTGGGGGGGTCTATGGCTACACCTTC,CASSLVGGVYGYTF
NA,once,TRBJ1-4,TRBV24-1,TGTGCCACCAGTGACAGTCTTAATGAAAAACTGTTTTTT,CATSDSLNEKLFF
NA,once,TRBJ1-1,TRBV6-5,TGTGCCAGCAGTTACTGGGGAGAAATGAACACTGAAGCTTTCTTT,CASSYWGEMNTEAFF
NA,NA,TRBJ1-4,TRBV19,TGTGCCAGTAGTCGAGACCCCGGACAGAAACTGTTTTTT,CASSRDPGQKLFF
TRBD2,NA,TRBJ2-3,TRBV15,TGTGCCACCAGCAGATCAAGACTAGCTGATTATAGCACAGATACGCAGTATTTT,CATSRSRLADYSTDTQYF
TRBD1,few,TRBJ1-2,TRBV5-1,TGCGCCAGCAGCTTGGGCTCCGACAGGGCGGGGGGCTACACCTTC,CASSLGSDRAGGYTF
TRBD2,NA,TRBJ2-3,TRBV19,TGTGCCACCAGACTAGCGGGGGGGGATACGCAGTATTTT,CATRLAGGDTQYF
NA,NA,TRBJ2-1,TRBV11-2,TGTGCCAGCAGCTTAAGGGACTTACCCCGCTCCTACAATGAGCAGTTCTTC,CASSLRDLPRSYNEQFF
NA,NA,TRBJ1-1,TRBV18,TGTGCCAGCTCACCTCGACAGGTTACGAACACTGAAGCTTTCTTT,CASSPRQVTNTEAFF
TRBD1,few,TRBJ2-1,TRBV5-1,TGCGCCAGCAGCACCGGGACAGCTTCCAATGAGCAGTTCTTC,CASSTGTASNEQFF
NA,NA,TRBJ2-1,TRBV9,TGTGCCAGCAGCCCCCGGTATGGTGAGCAGTTCTTC,CASSPRYGEQFF
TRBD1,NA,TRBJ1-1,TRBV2,TGTGCCAGCAGTGCCGGACAGGGAAACACTGAAGCTTTCTTT,CASSAGQGNTEAFF
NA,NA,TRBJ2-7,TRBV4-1,TGCGCCAGCAGCCCCACCAGGGGAAAATACGAGCAGTACTTC,CASSPTRGKYEQYF
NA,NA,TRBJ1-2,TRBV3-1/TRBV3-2,TGTGCCAGCAGCCCTCTAAACTACGGGAGCCGATGGGCCTATGGCTACACCTTC,CASSPLNYGSRWAYGYTF
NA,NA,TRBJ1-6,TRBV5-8,TGTGCCAGCACTCCCGGGGGGCCCCGTTCACCCCTCCACTTT,CASTPGGPRSPLHF
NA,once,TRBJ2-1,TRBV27,TGTGCCAGCAGTTTGGGGGCATCCTACAATGAGCAGTTCTTC,CASSLGASYNEQFF
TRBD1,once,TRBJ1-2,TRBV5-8,TGTGCCAGCAGCTTGGCCGGGACAGGAGGCTATGGCTACACCTTC,CASSLAGTGGYGYTF
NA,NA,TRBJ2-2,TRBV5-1,TGCGCCAGCAGCTGGGAGGAGGTGGGGACCGGGGAGCTGTTTTTT,CASSWEEVGTGELFF
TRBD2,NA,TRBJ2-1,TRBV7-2,TGTGCCAGCAGCCCCACTAGCGGGGGGGCGATAAGGTTCTTC,CASSPTSGGAIRFF
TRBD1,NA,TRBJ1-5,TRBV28,TGTGCCAGCAGTGGCCTGGGACAGGGTGCTCAGCCCCAGCATTTT,CASSGLGQGAQPQHF
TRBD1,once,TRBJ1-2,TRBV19,TGTGCCAGTAGTACTGGACAGGGAACTTATGGCTACACCTTC,CASSTGQGTYGYTF
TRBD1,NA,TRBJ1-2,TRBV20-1,TGCAGTGCGGGACAGGGGTATGGCTACACCTTC,CSAGQGYGYTF
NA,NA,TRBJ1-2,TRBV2,TGTGCCAGCAGGAAGGAAGACACCAACCATGCTAACTATGGCTACACCTTC,CASRKEDTNHANYGYTF
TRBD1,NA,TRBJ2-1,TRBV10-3,TGTGCCATCAGTACAGGGGAAGTAGGTGAGCAGTTCTTC,CAISTGEVGEQFF
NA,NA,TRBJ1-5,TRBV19,TGTGCCAGCCGGGACATGCGTAACAATCAGCCCCAGCATTTT,CASRDMRNNQPQHF
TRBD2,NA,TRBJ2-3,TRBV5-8,TGTGCCAGCAGCCTCGGGAGGCTTGGGGCCACAGATACGCAGTATTTT,CASSLGRLGATDTQYF
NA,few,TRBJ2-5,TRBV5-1,TGCGCCAGCAGCTTACTACGAGAGACCCAGTACTTC,CASSLLRETQYF
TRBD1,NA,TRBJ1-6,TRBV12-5,TGTGCTAGTGGTTTGGCCCCAGACGGGACAGTTATATTCTCCTATAATTCACCCCTCCACTTT,CASGLAPDGTVIFSYNSPLHF
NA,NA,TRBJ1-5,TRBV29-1,TGCAGCGCGGTCCTCGGGGCGGCGGGGGGCAATCAGCCCCAGCATTTT,CSAVLGAAGGNQPQHF
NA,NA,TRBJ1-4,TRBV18,TGTGCCAGCTCACCAACGGGGGACCTAAGTGAAAAACTGTTTTTT,CASSPTGDLSEKLFF
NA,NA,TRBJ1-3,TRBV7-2,TGTGCCAGCAGTCCTACCACAGGTCGCTCTGGAAACACCATATATTTT,CASSPTTGRSGNTIYF
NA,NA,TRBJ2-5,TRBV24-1,TGTGCCACCAGTGACCCCTTCAGGGCCACTCAAGAGACCCAGTACTTC,CATSDPFRATQETQYF
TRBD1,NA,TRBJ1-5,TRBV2,TGTGCCAGCAGTGCGGACAGGAGCGATCAGCCCCAGCATTTT,CASSADRSDQPQHF
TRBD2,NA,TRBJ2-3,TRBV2,TGTGCCAGCAGTGGTAGCGGGGGGGCTAAAGATACGCAGTATTTT,CASSGSGGAKDTQYF
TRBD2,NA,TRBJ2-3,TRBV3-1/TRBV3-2,TGTGCCAGCAGCCGCGGACTAGCGGGGGGCTCAGATACGCAGTATTTT,CASSRGLAGGSDTQYF
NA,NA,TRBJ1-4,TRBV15,TGTGCCACCAGCAGAGATATGGGTGGTCTAGCGTTGTTGTTTTTT,CATSRDMGGLALLFF
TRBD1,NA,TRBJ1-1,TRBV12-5,TGTGCTACAACAGGGGGAGATGTAGCTGAAGCTTTCTTT,CATTGGDVAEAFF
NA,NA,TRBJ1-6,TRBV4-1,TGCGCCAGCAGCCAAGATCACGGGGTAGGTAATTCACCCCTCCACTTT,CASSQDHGVGNSPLHF
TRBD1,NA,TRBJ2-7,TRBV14,TGTGCCAGCAGCTTACAGGGGGTTCAGAAGGGGGAGCAGTACTTC,CASSLQGVQKGEQYF
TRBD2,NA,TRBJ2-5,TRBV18,TGTGCCAGCTCCCCAAGGACTAGCGGGGCCCTGGAGACCCAGTACTTC,CASSPRTSGALETQYF
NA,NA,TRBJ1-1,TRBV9,TGTGCCAGCAGCGTAGGGGGAGACACTGAAGCTTTCTTT,CASSVGGDTEAFF
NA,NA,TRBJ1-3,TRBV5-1,TGCGCCAGCAGGGCTGCAGGCCTCTCTGGAAACACCATATATTTT,CASRAAGLSGNTIYF